The 30 T cell receptor beta chains in this list originate from one sample, sequenced in a study of T-cell memory formation after mild COVID-19. TCRdb independently ran MiXCR on the 5' RACE reads; one entry per CDR3 protein. The sample lists a few hundred thousand distinct CDR3 sequences, approximately 15% occurring once. Sample: PBMCs or a T cell subset sorted from them (not recorded which). These receptors were collected from a man aged 18 to 29 who had mild COVID-19 (a few samples of this study predate the infection). Cell type and time point are not known.

The V call is TRBV5-1, the J call TRBJ2-3; either TRBD1 or TRBD2 may fit D (5 bases each). Trimming cost V 3 bases and J 1 base, with 9 bases left between them. Germline CDR1 is SGHRS and CDR2 is YFSETQ. The CDR3 extends over 14 amino acids. The CDR3 DNA is TGCGCCAGCAGCTCGGGACCCGGCACAGATACGCAGTATTTT. It specifies CASSSGPGTDTQYF.

The chain links TRBV7-9 to TRBJ2-7; D call uncertain. V lost 7 bases, J lost 1 base, and 11 bases lay in between. Germline V gives CDR1 SEHNR, CDR2 FQNEAQ (reference sequence). The CDR3 consists of 13 residues. CDR3 DNA: TGTGCCAGCACAGTTTCGAATTCCTACGAGCAGTACGTC. Residues: CASTVSNSYEQYV.

This clonotype was seen ten or more times. V usage is TRBV28 and J usage is TRBJ2-3; D is perhaps TRBD1 (5 bases). The ends were cut back, 6 bases at V and 3 bases at J, with 10 bases in the middle. This CDR3 comprises 13 residues. Germline V gene sequence: CDR1 MDHEN, CDR2 SYDVKM. The CDR3 here is CASRLQGTDTQYF. The CDR3, as DNA: TGTGCCAGCAGGTTGCAGGGTACAGATACGCAGTATTTT.

A few counts support this clonotype. V usage is TRBV7-9 and J usage is TRBJ1-1; no reliable D call. CDR1 and CDR2 (germline): SEHNR, FQNEAQ (reference sequence). The CDR3 contains 13 residues. The germline V and J ends were trimmed by 5 bases and 5 bases, with 12 bases remaining between them. The CDR3 sequence: CASSVRTGTEAFF. In nucleotides, the CDR3 is TGTGCCAGCAGCGTTAGAACCGGGACTGAAGCTTTCTTT.

V is TRBV15 and J is TRBJ1-5; 7 nucleotides align to TRBD1. Trimming took 4 bases from V and 5 from J; bases not matched to a gene: 2. The CDR3 is 13 residues long. Looked up from germline, CDR1 is LNHNV and CDR2 is YYDKDF (reference sequence). CDR3 bases: TGTGCCACCAGCACGCAGGGGGATCAGCCCCAGCATTTT. Residues: CATSTQGDQPQHF.

This clonotype was recorded a few times. This chain links TRBV19 with TRBJ1-1; possibly TRBD1 for D (6 bases). This CDR3 region has 18 residues. Germline-derived CDR1 and CDR2 are LNHDA and SQIVND (reference sequence). The germline V and J ends were trimmed by 5 bases and 1 base, with 23 bases remaining between them. In DNA form, the CDR3 reads TGTGCCAGTAGTGGTATTTCGGACAGATTCTACTCGAACACTGAAGCTTTCTTT. It codes for CASSGISDRFYSNTEAFF.

This clonotype occurred a few times. The chain couples TRBV5-1 to TRBJ2-7, with no clear D. The CDR3 spans 16 residues. In germline, CDR1 is SGHRS, CDR2 YFSETQ. The V and J ends lost 4 bases and 2 bases respectively, with 19 bases between them. The CDR3, as DNA: TGCGCCAGCAGCCCCCTTCTGGAGACCCCTACCTACGAGCAGTACTTC. This translates into CASSPLLETPTYEQYF.

This clonotype was recorded many times. This chain connects TRBV4-3 to TRBJ2-3; 9 bases are shared with TRBD2. The J segment lost 6 bases and the V segment lost 0 bases, leaving 7 bases of the junction unmatched. The CDR3 has 16 amino acids. Germline V gene sequence: CDR1 LGHNA, CDR2 YSLEER. In DNA form, the CDR3 reads TGCGCCAGCAGCCAAGATACGGGACTAGCCCGTGATACGCAGTATTTT. It yields the protein CASSQDTGLARDTQYF.

The V gene is TRBV6-1, the J gene TRBJ2-2; no definite D call. Trimming took off 2 bases at V and 3 bases at J, with 10 bases between the two ends. CDR1 MNHNS and CDR2 SASEGT come from the germline V gene. The length of the CDR3 is 15 residues. The CDR3 loop reads CASSEFVTYTGELFF. Written as DNA, the CDR3 is TGTGCCAGCAGTGAATTCGTGACCTACACCGGGGAGCTGTTTTTT.

This clonotype was seen at least ten times. The genes are TRBV3-1 and TRBJ2-7, with D uncertain. V gave up 4 bases and J gave up 5 bases, with 15 bases separating them. Germline-derived CDR1 and CDR2 are LGHDT and YNNKEL (reference sequence). This CDR3 comprises 14 residues. CDR3 region: CASSPQVSSHEQYV. DNA for the CDR3: TGTGCCAGCAGCCCTCAGGTTAGCTCTCACGAGCAGTACGTC.

CDR3 DNA: TGTGCCAGCAGTTCAAGGGTGGGCCAAGAGACCCAGTACTTC. As protein: CASSSRVGQETQYF. The chain links TRBV27 to TRBJ2-5; no clear D. The germline V and J ends were trimmed by 4 bases and 1 base, with 10 bases remaining between them. CDR1 is MNHEY and CDR2 is SMNVEV in the germline V gene (reference sequence). This CDR3 has 14 residues.

Only a few counts were recorded for this clonotype. A read error may account for a junction end that differs from germline. V and J are TRBV7-3 and TRBJ1-4; possibly TRBD1 for D (6 bases). CDR3 length equals 13 residues. Per germline, CDR1 SGHTA and CDR2 FQGTGA. The CDR3 reads CASSWGPNEKLFF. DNA of the CDR3: TGTGCCAGCAGTTGGGGGCCTAACGAAAAACTGTTTTTT.

This clonotype was observed a handful of times. The CDR3 DNA reads as TGCAGCGTGACCTTACAGAGCTCCTACAATGAGCAGTTCTTC. It encodes CSVTLQSSYNEQFF. This chain links TRBV29-1 with TRBJ2-1, with D uncertain. Trimming took off 6 bases at V and 0 bases at J, with 12 bases between the two ends. CDR3 length: 14 amino acids. CDR1 is SQVTM and CDR2 is ANQGSEA in the germline V gene.

This clonotype was seen only a few times. V gene TRBV12-3 or TRBV12-4 combines with J gene TRBJ2-1; the match to TRBD1 covers 7 bases. With V trimmed by 6 bases and J by 5 bases, 7 bases remained unmatched. The length of the CDR3 is 14 residues. CDR3 sequence reads: CASRGGAVNNEQFF. Written as DNA, the CDR3 is TGTGCCAGCAGAGGGGGCGCCGTGAACAATGAGCAGTTCTTC.

The chain uses TRBV29-1 and TRBJ2-1; a weak D match, TRBD2 (5 bases). Germline V gene lookup returns CDR1 SQVTM and CDR2 ANQGSEA. CDR3 length equals 14 residues. V gave up 4 bases and J gave up 8 bases, with 18 bases separating them. In DNA, the CDR3 is TGCAGCGTTGTAGGGCGGACGGGATCCGATGAGCAGTTCTTC. Translated, it gives CSVVGRTGSDEQFF.

Many counts were recorded for this clonotype. The chain joins TRBV7-9 to TRBJ2-7, with D uncertain. Trimming stripped 4 bases from V and 4 bases from J, with 14 bases between. The CDR3 consists of 14 residues. The germline CDR1 and CDR2 sequences are SEHNR and FQNEAQ (reference sequence). The CDR3 spells CASSYRTLGYEQYF. The CDR3 DNA is TGTGCCAGCAGCTACCGGACCCTAGGGTACGAGCAGTACTTC.

This clonotype has just a few counts. The J gene is TRBJ2-1, the V gene TRBV29-1; D is ambiguous. The ends were cut back, 7 bases at V and 7 bases at J, with 11 bases in the middle. Germline CDR1 and CDR2: SQVTM and ANQGSEA. The length of the CDR3 is 11 residues. DNA for the CDR3: TGCAGCGGTGGAGCCCTTAATGAGCAGTTCTTC. Amino acids: CSGGALNEQFF.

This clonotype was recorded many times. The V and J genes are TRBV11-2 and TRBJ2-3, with D unresolved. The germline CDR1 and CDR2 sequences are SGHAT and FQNNGV. The CDR3 loop spans 13 amino acids. V was cut by 0 bases and J by 7 bases, with 8 bases left in between. CDR3 in DNA: TGTGCCAGCAGCTTAGATCGGCGAAATACGCAGTATTTT. It encodes CASSLDRRNTQYF.

The chain joins TRBV25-1 to TRBJ1-5; no clear D gene. With 8 bases removed from V and 0 bases from J, the gap between germline ends came to 11 bases. The germline gives CDR1 MGHDK, CDR2 SYGVNS. This CDR3 region has 14 residues. The chain's CDR3 is CASQGLDSNQPQHF. CDR3 in DNA: TGTGCCAGCCAAGGATTAGATAGCAATCAGCCCCAGCATTTT.

This clonotype was observed many times. V usage is TRBV12-3 or TRBV12-4 and J usage is TRBJ1-2, with D hard to call. V was shortened by 6 bases and J by 4 bases, with 12 bases between the two germline ends. CDR3 length equals 13 residues. CDR3 region: CASSGELGYGYTF. Here the CDR3 DNA reads TGTGCCAGCAGCGGGGAATTAGGCTATGGCTACACCTTC.

This clonotype was found a few times. The rearrangement uses TRBV7-9 and TRBJ2-6, with D unclear. Trimming removed 6 bases from V and 0 bases from J, with 9 bases in between. CDR1 is SEHNR and CDR2 is FQNEAQ in the germline V gene (reference sequence). The CDR3 covers 15 residues. CDR3 in DNA: TGTGCCAGCAGTCCATTACTCTCTGGGGCCAACGTCCTGACTTTC. Residues: CASSPLLSGANVLTF.

Only a few counts were recorded for this clonotype. The chain carries TRBV29-1 and TRBJ1-1; 7 positions match TRBD1. The CDR3 extends over 15 amino acids. Germline V gene sequence: CDR1 SQVTM, CDR2 ANQGSEA. The V gene end was trimmed by 2 bases and the J gene end by 3 bases; junction bases not matched to a gene: 9. Here the CDR3 reads CSVERMGRGDTEAFF. CDR3 coding DNA: TGCAGCGTTGAACGGATGGGCAGGGGGGACACTGAAGCTTTCTTT.

The CDR3 region is CASRPGPSTGELFF. For the CDR3, the DNA is TGTGCCAGCAGGCCGGGACCCAGCACCGGGGAGCTGTTTTTT. The chain has TRBV2 and TRBJ2-2; D possibly matches TRBD1 or TRBD2 (5 bases each). The CDR3 covers 14 residues. Trimming pared 6 bases from V and 4 bases from J, leaving 12 bases between. Germline V lookup: CDR1 SNHLY, CDR2 FYNNEI.

V gene TRBV15 combines with J gene TRBJ1-5; possibly TRBD1 for D (5 bases). This CDR3 has 14 residues. V lost 7 bases to trimming and J lost 4 bases, with 14 bases between them. CDR1 LNHNV and CDR2 YYDKDF come from the germline V gene (reference sequence). CDR3 loop: CATTPQGRNQPQHF. CDR3 nucleotide sequence: TGTGCCACCACGCCTCAGGGTAGGAATCAGCCCCAGCATTTT.

This clonotype was counted between two and nine times. The V gene is TRBV4-1, the J gene TRBJ2-6; 7 bases fit TRBD1. With 4 bases clipped from V and 2 bases from J, the junction kept 5 bases outside the gene matches. The CDR3 is 16 amino acids. CDR1 is MGHRA, CDR2 YSYEKL, per germline. This CDR3 is CASSRDQGAGANVLTF. In nucleotides, the CDR3 is TGCGCCAGCAGCCGGGACCAGGGGGCTGGGGCCAACGTCCTGACTTTC.

The table lists this clonotype with a few counts. The chain carries TRBV18 and TRBJ1-5; D might be TRBD1 (6 bases). V dropped 3 bases and J dropped 4 bases, with 13 bases sitting between them. The V gene's germline CDR1 is KGHSH and CDR2 LQKENI. The CDR3 spans 15 residues. Here the CDR3 DNA reads TGTGCCAGCTCACCGGGGGGGCGTGGGAATCAGCCCCAGCATTTT. This translates into CASSPGGRGNQPQHF.

This clonotype was seen more than once but under ten times. The chain uses TRBV20-1 and TRBJ2-3; D unclear. The V end was cut by 5 bases, the J end by 1 base, with 13 bases between. Germline values: CDR1 DFQATT, CDR2 SNEGSKA (reference sequence). The CDR3 is 14 amino acids. The CDR3 DNA follows: TGCAGTGCTCCACCGGGTGTGGGCACAGATACGCAGTATTTT. It specifies CSAPPGVGTDTQYF.

This clonotype has a handful of counts. Here the CDR3 reads CASSATSGGDTQYF. CDR3 sequence (DNA): TGTGCCAGCAGCGCTACTAGCGGGGGGGATACGCAGTATTTT. The chain couples TRBV9 to TRBJ2-3; 12 bases align to TRBD2. CDR3 length equals 14 residues. Germline V gene lookup returns CDR1 SGDLS and CDR2 YYNGEE. The ends lost 3 bases at V and 6 bases at J; junction bases unmatched: 2.

This clonotype was seen repeatedly, ten times or more. The rearrangement joins TRBV5-5 to TRBJ2-3; D uncertain. Looked up from germline, CDR1 is SGHKS and CDR2 is YYEKEE (reference sequence). Trimming took 0 bases from V and 2 from J, leaving 10 bases between them. The CDR3 spans 15 residues. CDR3 sequence (DNA): TGTGCCAGCAGCTTGGTTCAGTCTGACACAGATACGCAGTATTTT. Encoded protein: CASSLVQSDTDTQYF.

This clonotype was counted many times. The chain recombines TRBV14 with TRBJ1-4; D might be TRBD1 (5 bases). The V end lost 3 bases, the J end lost 7 bases, and 12 bases lay between the germline ends. This CDR3 has 14 amino acids. Germline V gives CDR1 SGHDN, CDR2 FVKESK. The CDR3 DNA reads as TGTGCCAGCAGCCAGGACACATCGCGTGAAAAACTGTTTTTT. Its translation: CASSQDTSREKLFF.